Listed here are 20 T cell receptor beta chains from one sample, sequenced in a study of blood T cell repertoires in COVID-19. Sequencing used immunoSEQ multiplex PCR; TCRdb keeps in-frame clones, though not all of them. The data show about 440,000 clones, with less than 95% seen just once and 0.6% to 0.7% held by the top ten. Sequencing was carried out using PBMCs or T cells enriched from blood (not recorded which). Every receptor here comes from a man aged 18 to 29 who had recovered from COVID-19.

The chain carries TRBV28 and TRBJ2-3, with D maybe TRBD2 (6 bases). V shed 6 bases and J shed 4 bases, with 14 bases lying between them. This CDR3 spans 14 amino acids. Germline V gene sequence: CDR1 MDHEN, CDR2 SYDVKM. CDR3 region: CASRRLGVADTQYF. The CDR3 DNA sequence: TGTGCCAGCAGGCGACTAGGTGTGGCAGATACGCAGTATTTT. The entire variable domain, with the rest obtained from reference TRBV28 and TRBJ2-3, is as follows: DVKVTQSSRYLVKRTGEKVFLECVQDMDHENMFWYRQDPGLGLRLIYFSYDVKMKEKGDIPEGYSVSREKKERFSLILESASTNQTSMYLCASRRLGVADTQYFGPGTRLTVL.

The CDR3 DNA sequence: TGTGCCAGCAGTGACGAGGGGGGGGTGAGGGGACTCTCCTATAATTCACCCCTCCACTTT. Its translation is CASSDEGGVRGLSYNSPLHF. The chain couples TRBV6-4 to TRBJ1-6; a weak D match, TRBD1 (6 bases). This CDR3 has 20 residues. Germline-derived CDR1 and CDR2 are MRHNA and SNTAGT. V lost 2 bases and J 0 bases, leaving 20 bases between the germline ends.

CDR3 loop: CASSQDPSGSSYNEQFF. The CDR3 nucleotides are TGCGCCAGCAGCCAAGATCCTAGCGGGAGCTCCTACAATGAGCAGTTCTTC. V is TRBV4-1 and J is TRBJ2-1, with 10 bases identical to TRBD2. Germline CDR1 is MGHRA and CDR2 is YSYEKL. This CDR3 comprises 17 residues. With V trimmed by 0 bases and J by 0 bases, 2 bases remained unmatched.

The chain employs TRBV27 and TRBJ1-4; 7 positions match TRBD1. CDR1 and CDR2 from the germline V gene are MNHEY and SMNVEV (reference sequence). This CDR3 region has 16 residues. V lost 2 bases, J lost 4 bases, and 7 bases stayed unmatched. DNA for the CDR3: TGTGCCAGCAGTTTAGTGGGACAGCAACTTAATGAAAAACTGTTTTTT. Translation: CASSLVGQQLNEKLFF.

The CDR3 sequence is CATSRRGQPPNSPLHF. The CDR3 DNA sequence: TGTGCCACCAGCAGAAGAGGACAGCCTCCGAATTCACCCCTCCACTTT. The V call is TRBV15, the J call TRBJ1-6, with D possibly TRBD1 on 6 matching bases. The CDR3 runs 16 residues. Deletions cut 2 bases from V and 7 bases from J, with 15 bases between. Germline-derived CDR1 and CDR2 are LNHNV and YYDKDF (reference sequence).

The chain uses TRBV29-1 and TRBJ2-7; 9 bases fit TRBD2. Germline CDR1 SQVTM, CDR2 ANQGSEA. Trimming at V came to 2 bases and at J to 3 bases, leaving 2 bases not matched to a gene. CDR3 length: 13 residues. This CDR3 is CSVEIAGDYEQYF. The CDR3 bases are TGCAGCGTTGAAATAGCGGGGGACTACGAGCAGTACTTC.

The V call is TRBV20-1, the J call TRBJ1-2, with 7 bases that match TRBD1. This CDR3 contains 11 residues. V lost 7 bases, J lost 4 bases, and 3 bases stayed unmatched. Germline assignment: CDR1 DFQATT and CDR2 SNEGSKA (reference sequence). CDR3 nucleotide sequence: TGCAGTGTAAGACAGGGCTATGGCTACACCTTC. Translated, it gives CSVRQGYGYTF.

DNA for the CDR3: TGTGCCAGCATACCTTACCAGGGATTCGAGTACTTC. It is translated as CASIPYQGFEYF. The chain links TRBV7-9 to TRBJ2-7; TRBD1 might be the D (5 bases). V lost 7 bases, J lost 11 bases, and 18 bases lay in between. This CDR3 region has 12 residues. Germline V gene lookup returns CDR1 SEHNR and CDR2 FQNEAQ (reference sequence).

This chain links TRBV5-4 with TRBJ1-5; the D is unclear. The CDR3 runs 15 residues. The V and J ends lost 4 bases and 5 bases respectively, with 16 bases between them. The germline gives CDR1 SGHNT, CDR2 YYREEE (reference sequence). CDR3 DNA sequence: TGTGCCAGCAGCACGATGCCAGGAACAGATCAGCCCCAGCATTTT. This codes for CASSTMPGTDQPQHF. Variable domain in full (rest from reference TRBV5-4 and TRBJ1-5): ETGVTQSPTHLIKTRGQQVTLRCSSQSGHNTVSWYQQALGQGPQFIFQYYREEENGRGNFPPRFSGLQFPNYSSELNVNALELDDSALYLCASSTMPGTDQPQHFGDGTRLSIL.

This clone is a singleton in its sample. This chain connects TRBV19 to TRBJ1-5; D uncertain. Germline CDR1 is LNHDA and CDR2 is SQIVND (reference sequence). This CDR3 has 15 residues. Trimming removed 7 bases from V and 6 bases from J, with 19 bases in between. The CDR3 region has the DNA TGTGCCAGTACCACGTCCCATTTCTATAGTCAGCCCCAGCATTTT. It codes for CASTTSHFYSQPQHF.

V usage is TRBV6-5 and J usage is TRBJ1-2; D is perhaps TRBD1 (6 bases). The CDR3 is 13 residues long. Trimming shortened V by 2 bases and J by 9 bases, and 13 bases separated the two germline ends. Germline V gene sequence: CDR1 MNHEY, CDR2 SVGAGI. The CDR3 spells CASSYVTQGSYTF. As DNA, the CDR3 is TGTGCCAGCAGTTACGTAACACAGGGTAGCTACACCTTC.

The count of this clone is one. The chain links TRBV6-5 to TRBJ1-1; D is uncertain. The CDR3 length is 12 residues. From germline, CDR1 is MNHEY and CDR2 SVGAGI. The ends were cut back, 8 bases at V and 11 bases at J, with 18 bases in the middle. CDR3 amino acids: CASGRTRNYAFF. As DNA, the CDR3 is TGTGCCAGCGGGAGGACGCGGAACTACGCTTTCTTT.

The chain has TRBV19 and TRBJ1-3, with 8 bases aligning to TRBD1. Germline CDR1 is LNHDA and CDR2 is SQIVND (reference sequence). The CDR3 has 15 residues. Losses at the gene ends were 5 bases for V and 2 bases for J; bases not matched to a gene: 5. CDR3 protein: CASSPETGAGNTIYF. In DNA form, the CDR3 reads TGTGCCAGTAGTCCCGAGACAGGGGCTGGAAACACCATATATTTT.

In regard to this clone: Additional DNA sequences in this sample encode the identical CDR3. The V gene is TRBV28, the J gene TRBJ1-4; D is ambiguous. Trimming removed 3 bases at V and 0 bases at J, with 8 bases between. The CDR3 has 15 amino acids. Germline lookup yields CDR1 MDHEN and CDR2 SYDVKM. DNA for the CDR3: TGTGCCAGCAGTTTGAGGCAAGCAACTAATGAAAAACTGTTTTTT. Translation gives CASSLRQATNEKLFF.

The genes are TRBV5-4 and TRBJ1-1, with D hard to call. The CDR3 consists of 16 residues. In germline, CDR1 is SGHNT, CDR2 YYREEE (reference sequence). Trimming took off 4 bases at V and 0 bases at J, with 16 bases between the two ends. Here the CDR3 reads CASSPRSGIMNTEAFF. CDR3 DNA: TGTGCCAGCAGCCCTAGATCGGGGATCATGAACACTGAAGCTTTCTTT. Complete variable domain (other parts from reference TRBV5-4 and TRBJ1-1): ETGVTQSPTHLIKTRGQQVTLRCSSQSGHNTVSWYQQALGQGPQFIFQYYREEENGRGNFPPRFSGLQFPNYSSELNVNALELDDSALYLCASSPRSGIMNTEAFFGQGTRLTVV.

The V and J genes are TRBV18 and TRBJ1-3; D call uncertain. V was shortened by 1 base and J by 0 bases, with 7 bases between the two germline ends. In germline, CDR1 is KGHSH, CDR2 LQKENI. CDR3 length: 15 amino acids. The DNA of the CDR3 is TGTGCCAGCTCACCACTTGGGAGCTCTGGAAACACCATATATTTT. Translated, it gives CASSPLGSSGNTIYF.

The chain is built from TRBV2 and TRBJ1-1; the D is unclear. Germline CDR1 reads SNHLY; CDR2 reads FYNNEI. This CDR3 has 13 residues. Trimming pared 6 bases from V and 7 bases from J, leaving 15 bases between. CDR3 nucleotides: TGTGCCAGCAGCGACTCCCCGATAAATGAAGCTTTCTTT. Translation: CASSDSPINEAFF.

V is TRBV24-1 and J is TRBJ1-5, with no clear D. V lost 1 base and J lost 4, with 10 bases in between. Germline CDR1 is KGHDR and CDR2 is SFDVKD. The CDR3 runs to 15 residues. The CDR3 DNA sequence: TGTGCCACCAGTGATTTCGGGCCGGGAAATCAGCCCCAGCATTTT. Protein sequence: CATSDFGPGNQPQHF.

The genes are TRBV11-1 and TRBJ2-2; D is uncertain. Germline V gives CDR1 SGHAT, CDR2 FQDESV (reference sequence). The CDR3 length is 12 residues. With 5 bases removed from V and 3 bases from J, the gap between germline ends came to 4 bases. DNA for the CDR3: TGTGCCAGCAGCCCCTACACCGGGGAGCTGTTTTTT. Translating gives CASSPYTGELFF.

The rearrangement uses TRBV28 and TRBJ2-2; the D is unclear. The CDR3 spans 13 residues. Germline V lookup: CDR1 MDHEN, CDR2 SYDVKM. The V gene lost 7 bases and the J gene lost 0 bases, with 6 bases spanning the gap. DNA of the CDR3: TGTGCCAGCATCGTGTCGAACACCGGGGAGCTGTTTTTT. Amino acids: CASIVSNTGELFF.